This entry is about one TCR beta chain. CDR1 and CDR2 from the germline V gene are MGHDK and SYGVNS. The CDR3 length is 15 residues. J was trimmed by 5 bases and V by 3 bases; bases with no gene match: 6. The data were taken from a study of technical replicates of blood from a few donors. The table came from immunoSEQ multiplex PCR; TCRdb's copy has only in-frame clones and leaves some out. The sample records tens of thousands of clones, approximately 96% being singletons. The chain recombines TRBV25-1 with TRBJ2-7, with 11 positions matching TRBD1. Sequenced input: T cells isolated from PBMCs. This clonotype was sampled from a human donor in good health. This chain's CDR3 is CASSDPRDRGDEQYF. CDR3 bases: TGTGCCAGCAGTGATCCCCGGGACAGGGGGGACGAGCAGTACTTC.